The table lists the clone carrying this T cell receptor beta chain with many counts. CDR3 length: 15 amino acids. The germline V and J ends were trimmed by 1 base and 1 base, with 8 bases remaining between them. Per the germline V gene, CDR1 is SGHVS and CDR2 is FQNEAQ. Patients aged 18 to 65 had newly diagnosed hyperthyroidism of under 2 months' duration. The entry originates in a study of T cells in Graves' hyperthyroidism and ophthalmopathy. About the study: The blood sample was taken at first diagnosis, before treatment began.

The TCR beta CDR3 regions underwent amplification using RNA transcripts as the source. HTBI primers drove first-round RT-PCR of the TCR CDR3. Using its own MiXCR run on the multiplex PCR reads, TCRdb lists one record per CDR3 protein. This sample carries approximately 610,000 distinct CDR3 sequences, approximately 15% of them seen once, and the ten largest clones take more than 15%. This TCR was sampled from a woman in her late teens or twenties with Graves' hyperthyroidism. Sequenced input: blood. This chain uses TRBV7-8 with TRBJ1-5, with D hard to call. This CDR3 is CASSLEQRSNQPQHF. The CDR3 nucleotides are TGTGCCAGCAGCTTAGAACAGAGAAGCAATCAGCCCCAGCATTTT.